Listed here is a single T cell receptor (beta chain). What it recognizes is unknown. The sample belongs to a study of Ad26.COV2.S vaccination and SARS-CoV-2 variants. Looking at the study overall: Ad26.COV2.S, an intramuscular injection, was given once or twice 56 days apart.

General study results and limits: Non-spike TCR breadth did not differ much between vaccine and placebo recipients. People who got the vaccine had more spike-specific TCR breadth than people who got placebo.

Trimming stripped 3 bases from V and 4 bases from J, with 8 bases between. This CDR3 region has 13 residues. CDR1 and CDR2 from the germline V gene are LNHDA and SQIVND (reference sequence). Assay: immunoSEQ multiplex PCR; the TCRdb copy retains only in-frame clones and omits some. This sample has about 680,000 clones, with roughly 90% found just once. Treatment reported: around 19 received Ad26.COV2.S at low or high dose, single or two shots; about five received placebo; per-sample allocation not given. Sampling occurred on day 63 after the first vaccine or placebo injection. V and J are TRBV19 and TRBJ2-3; D gene uncertain. The TCR originated in a person aged 18-60 years who received the Ad26.COV2.S COVID-19 vaccine or a placebo. Sample: peripheral blood, taken in a trial of Ad26.COV2.S vaccine versus placebo. CDR3 in DNA: TGTGCCAGTAGTATTCTTGGAGCAGATACGCAGTATTTT. It yields the protein CASSILGADTQYF.